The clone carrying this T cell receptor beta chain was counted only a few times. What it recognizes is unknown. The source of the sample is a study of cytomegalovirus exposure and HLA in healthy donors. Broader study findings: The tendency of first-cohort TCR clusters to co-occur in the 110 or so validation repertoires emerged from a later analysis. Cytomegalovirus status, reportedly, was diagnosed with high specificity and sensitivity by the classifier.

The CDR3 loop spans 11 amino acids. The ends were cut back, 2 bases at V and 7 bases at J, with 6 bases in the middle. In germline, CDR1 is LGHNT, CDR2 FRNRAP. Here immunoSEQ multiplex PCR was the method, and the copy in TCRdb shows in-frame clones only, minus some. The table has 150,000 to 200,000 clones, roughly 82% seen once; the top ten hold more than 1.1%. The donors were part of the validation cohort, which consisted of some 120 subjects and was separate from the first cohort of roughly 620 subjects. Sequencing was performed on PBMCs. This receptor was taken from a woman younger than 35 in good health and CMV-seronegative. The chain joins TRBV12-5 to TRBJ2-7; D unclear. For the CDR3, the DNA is TGTGCTAGTGGTTTGTCGAGGGAGCAGTACTTC. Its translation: CASGLSREQYF.